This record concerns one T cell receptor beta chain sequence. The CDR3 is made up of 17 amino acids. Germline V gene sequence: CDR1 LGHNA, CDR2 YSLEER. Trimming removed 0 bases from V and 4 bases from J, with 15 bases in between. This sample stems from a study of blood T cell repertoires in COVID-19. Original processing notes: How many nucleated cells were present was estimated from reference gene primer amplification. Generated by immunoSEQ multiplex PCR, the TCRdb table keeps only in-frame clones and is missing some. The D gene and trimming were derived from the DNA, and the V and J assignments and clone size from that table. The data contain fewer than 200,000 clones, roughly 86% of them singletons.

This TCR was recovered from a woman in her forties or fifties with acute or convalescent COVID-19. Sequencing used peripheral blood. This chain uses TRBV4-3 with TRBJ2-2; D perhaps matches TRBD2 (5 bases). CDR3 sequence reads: CASSQDWATEGTGELFF. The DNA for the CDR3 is TGCGCCAGCAGCCAAGATTGGGCCACCGAGGGCACCGGGGAGCTGTTTTTT.